This record looks at one T cell receptor (beta chain) sequence and its context. Trimming removed 5 bases from V and 2 bases from J, with 13 bases in between. CDR1 is SGHRS and CDR2 is YFSETQ in the germline V gene. This CDR3 contains 14 residues. Unique molecular identifiers were used to barcode this TCRbeta library. Using its own MiXCR run on the PCR reads, TCRdb lists one record per CDR3 protein. The sample has hundreds of thousands of distinct CDR3 sequences, about 30% seen once. The sample originates from a study of T-cell reconstitution after alpha-beta-depleted transplantation in children. The chain is built from TRBV5-1 and TRBJ1-1; D gene ambiguous. This clonotype was obtained from a human donor who donated a stem cell graft to a child with aplastic anemia. This material consisted of PBMCs from the stem cell graft donor, taken from the stem cell graft. The CDR3 reads CASSTEGLNTEAFF. CDR3 in DNA: TGCGCCAGCAGTACTGAAGGGCTTAACACTGAAGCTTTCTTT.